Listed below are T cell receptor beta chains from one sample, sequenced in a study of blood T cell repertoires in COVID-19. Clones were read by immunoSEQ multiplex PCR, and TCRdb kept only the in-frame ones, dropping some. Of about 46,000 clones listed, 85% to 90% are singletons. The sequencing sample was made of peripheral blood. All receptors come from an elderly man with active COVID-19. Each CDR3 is given with its conserved first and last residue. The order of the fields is CDR3 protein, J gene, clone size, V gene, CDR3 length. Rows give clone size only sometimes, using once, few, many, or a class for an expanded clone.

CDR3aa: CASSPPEMVEAFF
j_gene: TRBJ1-1
abundance: .
v_gene: TRBV28
len: 13

CDR3aa: CASTWGQGETQYF
j_gene: TRBJ2-5
abundance: .
v_gene: TRBV2
len: 13

CDR3aa: CASSTWTSGSNEQYF
j_gene: TRBJ2-7
abundance: .
v_gene: TRBV5-4
len: 15

CDR3aa: CASSEEVNYGYTF
j_gene: TRBJ1-2
abundance: .
v_gene: TRBV2
len: 13

CDR3aa: CASSDPGGANEQYF
j_gene: TRBJ2-7
abundance: .
v_gene: TRBV5-1
len: 14

CDR3aa: CASSPVVNTEAFF
j_gene: TRBJ1-1
abundance: .
v_gene: TRBV27
len: 13

CDR3aa: CAAGRAYEQYF
j_gene: TRBJ2-7
abundance: .
v_gene: TRBV28
len: 11

CDR3aa: CASSRGGGEAFF
j_gene: TRBJ1-1
abundance: .
v_gene: TRBV5-1
len: 12

CDR3aa: CASASGRSGGELFF
j_gene: TRBJ2-2
abundance: .
v_gene: TRBV4-1
len: 14

CDR3aa: CSVEGQGYGYTF
j_gene: TRBJ1-2
abundance: .
v_gene: TRBV29-1
len: 12

CDR3aa: CASSDLGLAGTYEQYF
j_gene: TRBJ2-7
abundance: few
v_gene: TRBV6-1
len: 16

CDR3aa: CSVALGGGNSPLHF
j_gene: TRBJ1-6
abundance: .
v_gene: TRBV29-1
len: 14

CDR3aa: CASSHWTGSGAETQYF
j_gene: TRBJ2-5
abundance: .
v_gene: TRBV3-1/TRBV3-2
len: 16

CDR3aa: CASSLQPPGLAQETQYF
j_gene: TRBJ2-5
abundance: .
v_gene: TRBV28
len: 17

CDR3aa: CASSKARGHNGYTF
j_gene: TRBJ1-2
abundance: .
v_gene: TRBV21-1
len: 14

CDR3aa: CASSPQGYEQFF
j_gene: TRBJ2-1
abundance: .
v_gene: TRBV9
len: 12

CDR3aa: CASSTSAGQGFQETQYF
j_gene: TRBJ2-5
abundance: .
v_gene: TRBV28
len: 17

CDR3aa: CSASRREGPSEQFF
j_gene: TRBJ2-1
abundance: .
v_gene: TRBV20-1
len: 14

CDR3aa: CASSSRGAFPYEQYF
j_gene: TRBJ2-7
abundance: .
v_gene: TRBV6-6
len: 15

CDR3aa: CATSRTGEANTGELFF
j_gene: TRBJ2-2
abundance: .
v_gene: TRBV24-1
len: 16

CDR3aa: CASSFPTSGETQYF
j_gene: TRBJ2-5
abundance: .
v_gene: TRBV7-2
len: 14

CDR3aa: CASSNTGGGTGELFF
j_gene: TRBJ2-2
abundance: .
v_gene: TRBV3-1/TRBV3-2
len: 15

CDR3aa: CASSPPGRVRDTIYF
j_gene: TRBJ1-3
abundance: .
v_gene: TRBV18
len: 15

CDR3aa: CASGTPGQGYTF
j_gene: TRBJ1-2
abundance: .
v_gene: TRBV3-1/TRBV3-2
len: 12

CDR3aa: CASSSATGYKQYF
j_gene: TRBJ2-7
abundance: few
v_gene: TRBV5-4
len: 13

CDR3aa: CAISESTSVSEEQYF
j_gene: TRBJ2-7
abundance: .
v_gene: TRBV10-3
len: 15

CDR3aa: CASGTRQYYEQYF
j_gene: TRBJ2-7
abundance: .
v_gene: TRBV12-3/TRBV12-4
len: 13

CDR3aa: CASSSQGSGELFF
j_gene: TRBJ2-2
abundance: .
v_gene: TRBV7-3
len: 13

CDR3aa: CASTQLAGSYNEQFF
j_gene: TRBJ2-1
abundance: .
v_gene: TRBV9
len: 15

CDR3aa: CASSLGGGAGAPREQYF
j_gene: TRBJ2-7
abundance: .
v_gene: TRBV7-2
len: 17

CDR3aa: CAWRTSGSNGELFF
j_gene: TRBJ2-2
abundance: .
v_gene: TRBV30
len: 14

CDR3aa: CSASPTYEQYF
j_gene: TRBJ2-7
abundance: many
v_gene: TRBV20-1
len: 11

CDR3aa: CASSPPGLAGGGTGELFF
j_gene: TRBJ2-2
abundance: once
v_gene: TRBV18
len: 18

CDR3aa: CASSLESRLAVVVETQYF
j_gene: TRBJ2-5
abundance: .
v_gene: TRBV28
len: 18

CDR3aa: CASSPSGLAGETQYF
j_gene: TRBJ2-5
abundance: .
v_gene: TRBV11-2
len: 15

CDR3aa: CASSLGTGPSQETQYF
j_gene: TRBJ2-5
abundance: once
v_gene: TRBV5-1
len: 16

CDR3aa: CASSLGGAEAKNIQYF
j_gene: TRBJ2-4
abundance: few
v_gene: TRBV5-4
len: 16

CDR3aa: CASSLSGERETQYF
j_gene: TRBJ2-5
abundance: .
v_gene: TRBV5-1
len: 14

CDR3aa: CASSPPGQKVYEQYF
j_gene: TRBJ2-7
abundance: .
v_gene: TRBV6-2/TRBV6-3
len: 15

CDR3aa: CASSLGTSGSRSYNEQFF
j_gene: TRBJ2-1
abundance: .
v_gene: TRBV7-6
len: 18

CDR3aa: CASSSAYEQYF
j_gene: TRBJ2-7
abundance: .
v_gene: TRBV27
len: 11

CDR3aa: CASGPVFNSPLHF
j_gene: TRBJ1-6
abundance: .
v_gene: TRBV4-1
len: 13